This section outlines one T cell receptor beta chain sequence together with its context. This clone was counted once. This receptor's antigen is unknown. No base qualities exist here, and no much larger clone lies one base off it. TCRbeta CDR3 regions were amplified from genomic DNA by means of the immunoSEQ Assay, a bias-controlled multiplex PCR. Per the authors' processing: Nucleated cell counts per sample were estimated from amplification of reference gene primers within the assay. To quantify the absolute abundance of each unique TCRbeta CDR3 rearrangement, sequence reads were collapsed and filtered. For each sample, productive Simpson clonality was calculated as the square root of Simpson's diversity index over productive rearrangements. TCRdb obtained this table from immuneACCESS and retained in-frame rearrangements with V and J assigned. These tables miss some clones; where compared with another copy, unresolved V genes account for less than half of the shortfall, and the remainder is unexplained. V, J and clone size are those of that table, while D and trimming were read from the DNA. The sample contains 150,000 to 200,000 clones, roughly 80% of them found a single time. The ten largest clonotypes hold 4.5% to 5.5% of the sample.

This sample is drawn from a study of blood T cell repertoires in COVID-19 (dated by TCRdb to about 2020). About the full investigation: Collaborator samples came from the United States, Italy and Spain and covered acute and convalescent phases of COVID-19. The prospective study material was composed of cDNA or gDNA derived from T cells, B-cell-depleted T cells, or PBMCs. The dataset comprised deeply sampled blood TCRbeta repertoires from subjects exposed to, actively infected with, or recovered from COVID-19. A freely available public database, intended as a resource for researchers studying the immune response to SARS-CoV-2, is where the repertoires were released. Samples came from the ongoing ImmuneRACE study (first 160 participants) plus 1,254 subjects from 6 global collaborators. Nearly every sample came with metadata listing a de-identified subject ID, COVID-19 status, age in years and sex. HLA class I and class II types, where available, came from metadata supplied by the sample provider rather than from assay-based typing.

The research as a whole found: Clinical and demographic metadata were provided uncurated, with the amount varying by source and participant.

Whole blood was collected in K2EDTA tubes by collaborating institutions according to the institutions' own protocols. For TCRbeta analysis, collaborators shipped samples as frozen whole blood, isolated PBMCs, or DNA extracted from either of those sample types. The clonotype was recovered from a woman in her twenties or thirties with acute or convalescent COVID-19. The specimen sequenced was peripheral blood.

CDR3 region: CASSIGMDRGHEQFF. The sequence in DNA is TGTGCCAGCAGCATAGGGATGGACAGGGGGCATGAGCAGTTCTTC. Rearrangement joined TRBV7-9 to TRBJ2-1; 11 bases in the junction line up with TRBD1. Taken from cysteine to phenylalanine, the CDR3 has 15 residues. Only CDR3 DNA remains: 45 bases, in frame from the first base. Taken from the germline V gene (reference sequence), the CDR1 and CDR2 loops are SEHNR and FQNEAQ. Trimming accounts for 5 bases at V and 8 bases at J, while the number of junction bases matched to no gene is 8.